This is a list of T cell receptor beta chains from one sample in a study of shared clonotypes between healthy human individuals. Method: immunoSEQ multiplex PCR; TCRdb's copy keeps in-frame clones and lacks some. The profile covers some 500,000 clones, with roughly four fifths appearing a single time and approximately 12% taken by the ten largest. Specimen: PBMCs. The origin of the receptors is a woman aged 40 to 50 in good health. Some clones in this sample may be carry-over from other donors' samples. Each CDR3 is given with its conserved first and last residue. The D gene is left open where the match is weak. The size of a clone is reported for some rows only, either as once, few or many, or as a class for expanded clones.

size: once; J: TRBJ1-1; V: TRBV19; D: -; DNA: TGTGCCAGTAGTCGGCGGTCGGACACTGAAGCTTTCTTT; CDR3: CASSRRSDTEAFF
size: -; J: TRBJ2-1; V: TRBV15; D: -; DNA: TGTGCCACCAGCAGAGGGGTAGTATCAGCACATGAGCAGTTCTTC; CDR3: CATSRGVVSAHEQFF
size: -; J: TRBJ2-7; V: TRBV5-1; D: -; DNA: TGCGCCAGCAGCTTGGATGTCCTAACCTACGAGCAGTACTTC; CDR3: CASSLDVLTYEQYF
size: -; J: TRBJ2-2; V: TRBV18; D: TRBD1; DNA: TGTGCCAGCTCACAGGGACAGGATGGAGCGGCCGGGGAGCTGTTTTTT; CDR3: CASSQGQDGAAGELFF
size: once; J: TRBJ2-1; V: TRBV5-6; D: -; DNA: TGTGCCAGCAGCTTCGGAGCGAGTGGTAGGAATGAGCAGTTCTTC; CDR3: CASSFGASGRNEQFF
size: -; J: TRBJ2-7; V: TRBV9; D: -; DNA: TGTGCCAGCAGCGCCAGGGTTGGCGAGCAGTACTTC; CDR3: CASSARVGEQYF
size: many; J: TRBJ2-3; V: TRBV5-8; D: TRBD1; DNA: TGTGCCAGCAGCTGGACAGGGATCCTAGTGCAGTATTTT; CDR3: CASSWTGILVQYF
size: -; J: TRBJ2-3; V: TRBV7-7; D: -; DNA: TGTGCTAGCAGCTTAACGGAGAAGGGGACAGATACGCAGTATTTT; CDR3: CASSLTEKGTDTQYF
size: -; J: TRBJ2-5; V: TRBV28; D: -; DNA: TGTGCCAGCAACTTCCAAGAGACCCAGTACTTC; CDR3: CASNFQETQYF
size: -; J: TRBJ1-1; V: TRBV29-1; D: -; DNA: TGCAGCGTTGATGCCCTCGGAGGAGGGGGCACTGAAGCTTTCTTT; CDR3: CSVDALGGGGTEAFF
size: -; J: TRBJ1-1; V: TRBV19; D: -; DNA: TGTGCCTCCGGGGGTACATTGAACACTGAAGCTTTCTTT; CDR3: CASGGTLNTEAFF
size: -; J: TRBJ2-5; V: TRBV5-1; D: TRBD2; DNA: TGCGCCAGCAGCCCGGGGGGGGAGACCCAGTACTTC; CDR3: CASSPGGETQYF
size: -; J: TRBJ1-3; V: TRBV28; D: -; DNA: TGTGCCAGCAGGCTAGCAGGGCCCTCGGCTGGAAACACCATATATTTT; CDR3: CASRLAGPSAGNTIYF
size: many; J: TRBJ1-3; V: TRBV7-2; D: -; DNA: TGTGCCAGCAGCTTTAGGGGCCTTCGCTCTGGAAACACCATATATTTT; CDR3: CASSFRGLRSGNTIYF
size: -; J: TRBJ2-7; V: TRBV7-9; D: TRBD2; DNA: TGTGCCAGCAGCTCACTGAGCGGGAGGTACGAGCAGTACTTC; CDR3: CASSSLSGRYEQYF
size: few; J: TRBJ2-5; V: TRBV11-2; D: -; DNA: TGTGCCAGCAGCTTAGTTGGGGGAGAGACCCAGTACTTC; CDR3: CASSLVGGETQYF
size: -; J: TRBJ2-6; V: TRBV19; D: -; DNA: TGTGCCAGTAGTATGGGCAGCTCTGGGGCCAACGTCCTGACTTTC; CDR3: CASSMGSSGANVLTF
size: -; J: TRBJ1-1; V: TRBV19; D: -; DNA: TGTGCCAGTATGGACCGCGGGATGGGGGGCACTGAAGCTTTCTTT; CDR3: CASMDRGMGGTEAFF
size: -; J: TRBJ2-3; V: TRBV4-3; D: TRBD2; DNA: TGCGCCAGCAGCCAAGACGCGGGGGAGGGGTGGTCAGGACTCTATGTGGCGCAGTATTTT; CDR3: CASSQDAGEGWSGLYVAQYF
size: -; J: TRBJ2-7; V: TRBV30; D: -; DNA: TGTGCCTGGAACCGGAATAGCGGCTACGAGCAGTACTTC; CDR3: CAWNRNSGYEQYF
size: -; J: TRBJ1-1; V: TRBV5-1; D: TRBD1; DNA: TGCGCCAGCAGCCCGGGACAGGGAACAAACATTAACACTGAAGCTTTCTTT; CDR3: CASSPGQGTNINTEAFF
size: -; J: TRBJ2-5; V: TRBV7-9; D: -; DNA: TGTGCCAGCAGCTTAGTCAGAGAGACCCAGTACTTC; CDR3: CASSLVRETQYF
size: -; J: TRBJ2-1; V: TRBV6-1; D: -; DNA: TGTGCCAGCAGTGATCCTCCAGCGGAGAGGCAGTTCTTC; CDR3: CASSDPPAERQFF
size: once; J: TRBJ1-5; V: TRBV6-5; D: -; DNA: TGTGCCAGCAGTCGGACAGCTAGAGGCAATCAGCCCCAGCATTTT; CDR3: CASSRTARGNQPQHF
size: -; J: TRBJ2-2; V: TRBV11-3; D: TRBD2; DNA: TGTGCCAGCAGCCCCCCGGCTAGCGGGGAAACCGGGGAGCTGTTTTTT; CDR3: CASSPPASGETGELFF
size: once; J: TRBJ2-7; V: TRBV2; D: -; DNA: TGTGCCAGCCAGGGATCCCCGACCACCTACGAGCAGTACTTC; CDR3: CASQGSPTTYEQYF
size: -; J: TRBJ2-7; V: TRBV7-2; D: -; DNA: TGTGCCAGCAGCCCCGACCGTACAGTTGGCGAGCAGTACTTC; CDR3: CASSPDRTVGEQYF
size: few; J: TRBJ1-4; V: TRBV18; D: -; DNA: TGTGCCAGCTCACAGGGGAGAGCTGAAAAACTGTTTTTT; CDR3: CASSQGRAEKLFF
size: -; J: TRBJ1-1; V: TRBV6-5; D: -; DNA: TGTGCCTGTGGCAGGTCGAACACTGAAGCTTTCTTT; CDR3: CACGRSNTEAFF
size: -; J: TRBJ2-7; V: TRBV28; D: TRBD1; DNA: TGTGCCAGCAGTTTAAGGGACAGGGCCTTCTACGAGCAGTACTTC; CDR3: CASSLRDRAFYEQYF
size: -; J: TRBJ1-4; V: TRBV25-1; D: -; DNA: TGTGCCAGCAGTGACCCTCGAGGGTCTAATGAAAAACTGTTTTTT; CDR3: CASSDPRGSNEKLFF
size: -; J: TRBJ2-3; V: TRBV4-3; D: -; DNA: TGCGCCAGCAGCCAAAGAGTGGTCTCCAGCACAGATACGCAGTATTTT; CDR3: CASSQRVVSSTDTQYF
size: few; J: TRBJ2-5; V: TRBV7-9; D: -; DNA: TGTGCCAGCAGCTTAGTGGCAGGGGCGTACTTC; CDR3: CASSLVAGAYF